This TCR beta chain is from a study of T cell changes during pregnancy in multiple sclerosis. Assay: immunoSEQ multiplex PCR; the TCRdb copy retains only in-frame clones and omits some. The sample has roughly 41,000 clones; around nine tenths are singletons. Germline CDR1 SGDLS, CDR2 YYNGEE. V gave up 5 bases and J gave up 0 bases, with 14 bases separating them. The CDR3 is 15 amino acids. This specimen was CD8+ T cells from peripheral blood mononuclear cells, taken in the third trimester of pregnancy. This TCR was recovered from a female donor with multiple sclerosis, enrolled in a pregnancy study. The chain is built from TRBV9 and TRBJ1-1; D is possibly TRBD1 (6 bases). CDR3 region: CASRQGYNLNTEAFF. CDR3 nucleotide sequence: TGTGCCAGCAGACAGGGATACAATCTGAACACTGAAGCTTTCTTT.